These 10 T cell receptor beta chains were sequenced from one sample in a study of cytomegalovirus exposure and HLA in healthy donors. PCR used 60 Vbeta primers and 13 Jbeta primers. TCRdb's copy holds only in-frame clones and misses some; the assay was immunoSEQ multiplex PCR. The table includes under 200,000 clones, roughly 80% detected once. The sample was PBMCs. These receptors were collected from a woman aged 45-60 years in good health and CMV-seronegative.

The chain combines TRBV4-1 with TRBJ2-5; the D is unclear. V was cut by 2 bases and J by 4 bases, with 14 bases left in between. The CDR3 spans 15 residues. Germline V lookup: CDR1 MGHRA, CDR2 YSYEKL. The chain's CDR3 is CASSQSVANGETQYF. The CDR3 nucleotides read TGCGCCAGCAGCCAATCTGTCGCGAATGGAGAGACCCAGTACTTC.

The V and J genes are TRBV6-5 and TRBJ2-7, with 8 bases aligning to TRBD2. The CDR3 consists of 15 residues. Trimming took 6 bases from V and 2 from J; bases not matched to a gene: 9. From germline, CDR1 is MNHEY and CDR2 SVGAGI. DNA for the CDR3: TGTGCCAGCAGAACCCGCCAGCGGGAGCCCTACGAGCAGTACTTC. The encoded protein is CASRTRQREPYEQYF.

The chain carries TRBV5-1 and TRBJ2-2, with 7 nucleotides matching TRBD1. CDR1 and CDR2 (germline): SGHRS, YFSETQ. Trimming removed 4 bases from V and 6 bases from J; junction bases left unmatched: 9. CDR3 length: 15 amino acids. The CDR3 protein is CASSPGQVGAGELFF. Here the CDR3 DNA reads TGCGCCAGCAGCCCTGGACAGGTCGGTGCCGGGGAGCTGTTTTTT.

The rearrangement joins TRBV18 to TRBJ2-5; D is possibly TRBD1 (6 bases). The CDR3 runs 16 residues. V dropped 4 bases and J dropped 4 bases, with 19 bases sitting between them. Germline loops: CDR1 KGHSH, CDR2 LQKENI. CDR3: CASSLNGRDKSETQYF. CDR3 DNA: TGTGCCAGCTCACTAAATGGCCGGGACAAGTCAGAGACCCAGTACTTC.

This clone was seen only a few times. The CDR3 region is CASSFGGHTEAFF. In DNA form, the CDR3 reads TGTGCCAGCAGCTTTGGGGGCCACACTGAAGCTTTCTTT. The chain links TRBV5-6 to TRBJ1-1; a possible D gene is TRBD1 (6 bases). V shed 2 bases and J shed 3 bases, with 8 bases lying between them. CDR3 length: 13 residues. Germline CDR1 and CDR2: SGHDT and YYEEEE.

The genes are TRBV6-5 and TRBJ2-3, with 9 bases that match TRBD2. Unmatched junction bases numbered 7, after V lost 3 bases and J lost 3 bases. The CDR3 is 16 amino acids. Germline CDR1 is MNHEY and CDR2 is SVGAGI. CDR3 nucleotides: TGTGCCAGCAGTTATGAGGTCAGCGGGAGGACAGATACGCAGTATTTT. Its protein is CASSYEVSGRTDTQYF.

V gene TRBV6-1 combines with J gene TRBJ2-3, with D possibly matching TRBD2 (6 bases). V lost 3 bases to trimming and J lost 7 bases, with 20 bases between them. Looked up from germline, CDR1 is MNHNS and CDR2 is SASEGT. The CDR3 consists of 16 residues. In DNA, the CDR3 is TGTGCCAGCAGTGATTTCGGGGACTCGACCTGGCATACGCAGTATTTT. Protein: CASSDFGDSTWHTQYF.

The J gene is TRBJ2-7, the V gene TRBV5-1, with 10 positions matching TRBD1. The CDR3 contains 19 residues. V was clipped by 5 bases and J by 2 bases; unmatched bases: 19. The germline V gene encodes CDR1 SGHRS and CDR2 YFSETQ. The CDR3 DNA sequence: TGCGCCAGCAGGCTCATTCGTCCCGGGACAGGGGCAAAAACCTACGAGCAGTACTTC. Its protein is CASRLIRPGTGAKTYEQYF.

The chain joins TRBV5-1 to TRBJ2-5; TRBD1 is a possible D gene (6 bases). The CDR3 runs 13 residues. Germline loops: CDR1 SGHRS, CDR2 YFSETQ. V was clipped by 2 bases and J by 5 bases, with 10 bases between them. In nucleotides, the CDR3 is TGCGCCAGCAGCTTACAGGGTGGGGAGACCCAGTACTTC. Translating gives CASSLQGGETQYF.

In nucleotides, the CDR3 is TGTGCCAGCAGTGATAGCGTTCTCCTTTCCTACGAGCAGTACTTC. Translating it yields CASSDSVLLSYEQYF. V is TRBV6-1 and J is TRBJ2-7; maybe TRBD2 (5 bases). Germline assignment: CDR1 MNHNS and CDR2 SASEGT. This CDR3 has 15 residues. Between the trimmed V and J ends, which lost 3 bases and 1 base, there was a span of 13 bases.